This T cell receptor beta chain was retrieved from a study of blood T cell repertoires in COVID-19. Whole-study context: The cDNA or gDNA used as material had been derived from T cells, B-cell-depleted T cells, or PBMCs.

CDR1 is LGHNA and CDR2 is YNFKEQ in the germline V gene. CDR3 length: 17 amino acids. J gave up 1 base and V 0 bases, and 5 bases lay outside the gene matches. Recruits, aged about 18 to 95 years, lived in 24 US areas. Data came from immunoSEQ multiplex PCR; TCRdb stores just in-frame clones and leaves some out. Here the sample spans 300,000 to 400,000 clones, around nine tenths being singletons. This receptor was obtained from a young woman who had been exposed to COVID-19. The chain couples TRBV4-2 to TRBJ2-1; 8 positions match TRBD2. The sequenced sample was PBMCs or T cells enriched from blood (not recorded which). The CDR3: CASSQDSGAGSYNEQFF. In DNA form, the CDR3 reads TGTGCCAGCAGCCAAGATAGCGGGGCCGGTTCCTACAATGAGCAGTTCTTC.